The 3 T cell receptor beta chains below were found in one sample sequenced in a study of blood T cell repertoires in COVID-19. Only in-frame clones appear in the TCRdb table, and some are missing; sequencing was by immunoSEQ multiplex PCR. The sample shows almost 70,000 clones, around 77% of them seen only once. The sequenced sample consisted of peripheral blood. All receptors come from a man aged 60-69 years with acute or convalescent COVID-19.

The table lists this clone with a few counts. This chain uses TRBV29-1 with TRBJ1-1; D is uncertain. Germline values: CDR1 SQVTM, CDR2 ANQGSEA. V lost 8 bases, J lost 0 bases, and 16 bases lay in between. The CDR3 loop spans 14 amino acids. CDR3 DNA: TGCAGCACCTTCAGGCAGCTCTTGAACACTGAAGCTTTCTTT. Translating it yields CSTFRQLLNTEAFF.

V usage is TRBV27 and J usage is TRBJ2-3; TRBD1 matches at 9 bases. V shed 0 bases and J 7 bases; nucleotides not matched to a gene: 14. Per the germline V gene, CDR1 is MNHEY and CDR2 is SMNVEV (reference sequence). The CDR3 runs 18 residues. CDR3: CASSLSGTGLRILNTQYF. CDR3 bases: TGTGCCAGCAGTTTATCAGGGACAGGGTTGCGTATCCTCAATACGCAGTATTTT.

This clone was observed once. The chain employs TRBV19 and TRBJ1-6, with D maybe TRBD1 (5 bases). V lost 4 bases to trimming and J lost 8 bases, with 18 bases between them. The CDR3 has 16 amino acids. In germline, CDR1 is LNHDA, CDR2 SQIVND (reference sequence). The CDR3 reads CASSRDGQGNHSPLHF. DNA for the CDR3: TGTGCCAGTAGTAGAGATGGGCAGGGAAATCATTCACCCCTCCACTTT.